The present T cell receptor (beta chain) was sequenced within a study of CD8 T cells in ankylosing spondylitis. Study conclusions and caveats: The study identified a TCR beta motif of several highly homologous variants that appeared characteristic of ankylosing spondylitis blood. Significantly higher representation of disease-linked clones was reported for matched ankylosing spondylitis synovial fluid. Within peripheral blood, clones linked to disease were CD8+ and relatively rare.

TCRdb reprocessed the 5' RACE reads with MiXCR, giving one entry per CDR3 protein. The profile shows 35,000 to 50,000 distinct CDR3 sequences, about a tenth of them singletons. About this clonotype: Its antigen is not identified.

V lost 5 bases and J 8 bases, leaving 7 bases between the germline ends. Germline V CDR1 and CDR2: SGHTA, FQGNSA. This CDR3 spans 11 amino acids. The receptor's source is a male donor with ankylosing spondylitis or in good health (not recorded which). This chain links TRBV7-2 with TRBJ2-1; D not resolved. What was sequenced was blood, either unsorted or a sorted T cell fraction (not recorded which). The CDR3 DNA reads as TGTGCCAGCAGCGAAAAATATGAGCAGTTCTTC. It codes for CASSEKYEQFF.